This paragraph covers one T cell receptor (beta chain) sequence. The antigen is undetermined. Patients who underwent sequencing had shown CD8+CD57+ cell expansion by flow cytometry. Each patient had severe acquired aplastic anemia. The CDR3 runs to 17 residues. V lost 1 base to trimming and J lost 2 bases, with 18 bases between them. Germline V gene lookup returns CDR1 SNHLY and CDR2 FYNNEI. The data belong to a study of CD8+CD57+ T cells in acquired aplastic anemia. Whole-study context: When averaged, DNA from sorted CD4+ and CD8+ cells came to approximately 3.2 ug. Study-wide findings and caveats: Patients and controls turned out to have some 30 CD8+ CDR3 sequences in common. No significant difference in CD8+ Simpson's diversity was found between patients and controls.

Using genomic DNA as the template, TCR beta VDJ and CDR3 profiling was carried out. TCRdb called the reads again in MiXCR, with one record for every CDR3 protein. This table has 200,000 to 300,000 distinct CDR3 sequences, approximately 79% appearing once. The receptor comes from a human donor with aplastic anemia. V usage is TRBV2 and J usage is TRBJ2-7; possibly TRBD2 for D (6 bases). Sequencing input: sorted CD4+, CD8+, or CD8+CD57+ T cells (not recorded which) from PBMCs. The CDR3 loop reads CASSEEGSFGGPYEQYF. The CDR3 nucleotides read TGTGCCAGCAGTGAAGAGGGGTCGTTCGGGGGTCCCTACGAGCAGTACTTC.